The next 5 T cell receptor beta chains were all read from a single sample in a study of blood T cell repertoires in COVID-19 (dated by TCRdb to the early 2020s). Library construction relied on the immunoSEQ multiplex PCR assay. TCRdb obtained this table from immuneACCESS and retained in-frame rearrangements with V and J assigned. These tables miss some clones; where compared with another copy, unresolved V genes account for less than half of the shortfall, and the remainder is unexplained. The sample includes some 270,000 clones, with approximately 90% observed a single time. The ten largest account for roughly 4% of the sample. The sequenced material came from PBMCs or T cells enriched from blood (not recorded which). The receptor source for this set is a woman in her twenties or thirties with acute COVID-19.

The V and J genes are TRBV27 and TRBJ2-2, with no clear D. This CDR3 spans 12 amino acids. The V gene lost 3 bases and the J gene lost 8 bases, with 7 bases spanning the gap. Germline V gene sequence: CDR1 MNHEY, CDR2 SMNVEV (reference sequence). CDR3 residues: CASSLVRGELFF. The CDR3 DNA reads as TGTGCCAGCAGTTTGGTCAGAGGGGAGCTGTTTTTT.

DNA of the CDR3: TGTGCCAGCAGCCACTACGCCCAGCGGCAATCCTACAATGAGCAGTTCTTC. It translates to CASSHYAQRQSYNEQFF. The rearrangement uses TRBV3-1 (or the pseudogene TRBV3-2) and TRBJ2-1, with D perhaps matching TRBD2 (5 bases). CDR1 LGHDT and CDR2 YNNKEL come from the germline V gene (reference sequence). The CDR3 is 17 residues long. V shed 3 bases and J shed 1 base, with 16 bases lying between them.

V usage is TRBV2 and J usage is TRBJ2-7; TRBD1 might be the D (5 bases). Germline CDR1 reads SNHLY; CDR2 reads FYNNEI. Trimming took 8 bases from V and 0 from J, leaving 11 bases between them. This CDR3 spans 13 amino acids. The CDR3 region is CASLQETSYEQYF. The CDR3 bases are TGTGCCAGCCTACAGGAGACCTCCTACGAGCAGTACTTC.

The V gene is TRBV14, the J gene TRBJ2-7; 7 positions match TRBD1. This CDR3 comprises 15 residues. Germline loops: CDR1 SGHDN, CDR2 FVKESK. Trimming took 1 base from V and 6 from J; bases not matched to a gene: 9. In nucleotides, the CDR3 is TGTGCCAGCAGCCAAGGGGGGACAGAAGTCTTCGAGCAGTACTTC. As protein: CASSQGGTEVFEQYF.

J is TRBJ2-7 and V is TRBV6-2 or TRBV6-3; 11 bases line up with TRBD1. Germline trimming cut 4 bases from V and 3 bases from J; bases unmatched to any gene: 5. CDR1 and CDR2 (germline): MNHEY, SVGEGT. This CDR3 contains 15 residues. The CDR3 nucleotides are TGTGCCAGCAGTTCGCCGGGACAGGGGGTCTACGAGCAGTACTTC. This encodes CASSSPGQGVYEQYF.